This T cell receptor (beta chain) was recorded in a study of spatial heterogeneity in lung cancer. Study as a whole: The follow-up PBMC samples were sequenced whenever they were available. The median time to follow-up was about 25 months after resection.

Germline V CDR1 and CDR2: SGHRS, YFSETQ. The V segment lost 7 bases and the J segment 3 bases; nucleotides outside the gene matches: 25. CDR3 length equals 20 residues. Every TCR cDNA molecule bore a unique molecular identifier. TCRdb reprocessed the 5' RACE reads with MiXCR, giving one entry per CDR3 protein. The sample shows around 20,000 distinct CDR3 sequences, over 8.5% of them seen only once. Time point given: blood at routine non-recurrence follow-up after resection. The study sequenced unsorted whole RNA from tumor, nontumor lung or frozen PBMC. Whole-study results and caveats: Compared with follow-up, resection was when ubiquitous expanded tumor TCRs appeared in blood more.

This clonotype appeared a few times. Its target is not known. This sequence joins TRBV5-1 and TRBJ2-5, with 9 bases matching TRBD2. The sequenced sample was PBMCs, obtained at follow-up. This TCR derives from a male donor with early-stage non-small cell lung cancer. CDR3 sequence: CASRIPLTSGRAGGEETQYF. The CDR3 region has the DNA TGCGCCAGCCGGATCCCCCTAACTAGCGGCCGAGCGGGGGGTGAAGAGACCCAGTACTTC.